The TCR beta chain under discussion was sequenced for a study of blood T cell repertoires in COVID-19. All enrollees were roughly 18 to 89 years old and from under 25 US areas. The data were produced by immunoSEQ multiplex PCR, yet TCRdb's version contains in-frame clones alone and is incomplete. In the table there are 300,000 to 500,000 clones, roughly 90% of which are singletons. This receptor was identified in a woman aged 25-40 years with acute COVID-19. The material sequenced was PBMCs or T cells enriched from blood (not recorded which).

This CDR3 is CASSSGTSGPWEQFF. The DNA for the CDR3 is TGTGCCAGCAGCTCGGGGACTAGCGGGCCATGGGAGCAGTTCTTC. The V and J genes are TRBV9 and TRBJ2-1; 12 positions agree with TRBD2. CDR3 size: 15 residues. Looked up from germline, CDR1 is SGDLS and CDR2 is YYNGEE. Trimming took 4 bases from V and 10 from J; bases not matched to a gene: 9.